This TCR beta chain was recovered during a study of shared clonotypes between healthy human individuals. Turning to the study itself: Participating donors consisted of a couple of women and a few men aged 18 to 49. CD8 memory received one plate per donor, CD8 naive two, CD4 memory three and CD4 naive three.

Germline CDR1 and CDR2: SGHVS and FNYEAQ. V shed 5 bases, J shed 0 bases, and the junction held 6 bases outside the gene matches. The CDR3 totals 15 residues. As defined, naive CD8 cells were CD45RO-negative and positively selected for CCR7, with terminally differentiated effector memory CD45RA+ cells excluded. The assay was immunoSEQ multiplex PCR, and TCRdb's table has in-frame clones only and misses some. Found here are fewer than 1 million clones, about 97% of them singletons; the top ten hold about 0.25%. Whole-study findings and limits: Generally, naive subsets (rather than memory subsets) showed larger estimated richness.

This clone has just one count. What it binds is not known. The clonotype originates from a man aged 25-45 years in good health. The sequencing input was naive CD8+ T cells sorted from blood. The V call is TRBV7-6, the J call TRBJ2-7; 8 bases match TRBD2. For the CDR3, the DNA is TGTGCCAGCAGCCTTAGCGGGACGAGCTCCTACGAGCAGTACTTC. It is translated as CASSLSGTSSYEQYF. The variable domain in full, with the rest retrieved from reference TRBV7-6 and TRBJ2-7, is GAGVSQSPRYKVTKRGQDVALRCDPISGHVSLYWYRQALGQGPEFLTYFNYEAQQDKSGLPNDRFSAERPEGSISTLTIQRTEQRDSAMYRCASSLSGTSSYEQYFGPGTRLTVT.